These 10 T cell receptor beta chains came from one sample sequenced in a study of blood T cell repertoires in COVID-19. Clones were read by immunoSEQ multiplex PCR, and TCRdb kept only the in-frame ones, dropping some. This sample yields over 40,000 clones, of which just under 85% are seen a single time; roughly 2.7% belongs to the top ten. The sample taken for sequencing was peripheral blood. The receptor set was obtained from an older woman with acute or convalescent COVID-19.

CDR3 in DNA: TGTGCCAGTAGTCCAAGGACTAGCTTCAATGAGCAGTTCTTC. It codes for CASSPRTSFNEQFF. The chain employs TRBV19 and TRBJ2-1; TRBD2 agrees at 8 bases. Germline V gene data show CDR1 as LNHDA and CDR2 as SQIVND (reference sequence). Trimming removed 5 bases from V and 6 bases from J; junction bases left unmatched: 6. This CDR3 comprises 14 residues.

This clone has just a few counts. CDR3 DNA: TGTGCCAGCATCGTAGGCCCCAACCCGGAGGTAGCTTTCTTT. It encodes CASIVGPNPEVAFF. The chain links TRBV6-6 to TRBJ1-1; no firm D call. This CDR3 contains 14 residues. Germline CDR1 MNHNY, CDR2 SVGAGI (reference sequence). V dropped 7 bases and J dropped 10 bases, with 22 bases sitting between them.

This chain uses TRBV6-5 with TRBJ1-5; D uncertain. The CDR3 runs to 14 residues. Germline V CDR1 and CDR2: MNHEY, SVGAGI. Trimming pared 3 bases from V and 5 bases from J, leaving 11 bases between. CDR3 in amino acids: CASSYSAFYQPQHF. The CDR3 DNA follows: TGTGCCAGCAGTTATTCTGCGTTCTATCAGCCCCAGCATTTT.

The rearrangement links TRBV29-1 to TRBJ2-7; D perhaps matches TRBD2 (6 bases). The V and J ends lost 5 bases and 0 bases respectively, with 8 bases between them. The CDR3 is made up of 12 amino acids. Germline loops: CDR1 SQVTM, CDR2 ANQGSEA. This chain's CDR3 is CSVSGSSYEQYF. The CDR3 coding sequence is TGCAGCGTTTCCGGGAGCTCCTACGAGCAGTACTTC.

The genes are TRBV12-3 or TRBV12-4 and TRBJ1-1; D gene ambiguous. The V end lost 6 bases, the J end lost 0 bases, and 8 bases lay between the germline ends. The CDR3 is 13 residues long. The DNA for the CDR3 is TGTGCCAGCAGGAAACTCGTGAACACTGAAGCTTTCTTT. It translates to CASRKLVNTEAFF.

The chain has TRBV30 and TRBJ1-1; tentatively, D is TRBD1 (5 bases). This CDR3 has 14 residues. Germline V gene data show CDR1 as GTSNPN and CDR2 as SVGIG (reference sequence). V gave up 3 bases and J gave up 1 base, with 12 bases separating them. CDR3 DNA sequence: TGTGCCTGGAGAGCGCCCAGGGAGAACACTGAAGCTTTCTTT. Amino acid sequence: CAWRAPRENTEAFF.

This clone showed up just a few times. The chain joins TRBV7-9 to TRBJ2-3, with unresolved D. Trimming shortened V by 5 bases and J by 0 bases, and 9 bases separated the two germline ends. The CDR3 sequence is 14 residues long. Germline CDR1 SEHNR, CDR2 FQNEAQ (reference sequence). In DNA form, the CDR3 reads TGTGCCAGCAGCCCCTCTACTAGCACAGATACGCAGTATTTT. The encoded protein is CASSPSTSTDTQYF.

The chain joins TRBV6-2 or TRBV6-3 to TRBJ2-1, with 10 bases identical to TRBD2. The CDR3 spans 15 residues. Germline values: CDR1 MNHEY, CDR2 SVGEGT. V was pared by 4 bases and J by 5 bases, with 5 bases of the junction left unmatched. CDR3 region: CASSSEREGDNEQFF. Written as DNA, the CDR3 is TGTGCCAGCAGTTCAGAGCGGGAGGGCGACAATGAGCAGTTCTTC.

This chain joins TRBV5-1 and TRBJ2-3; 9 nucleotides line up with TRBD1. Germline values: CDR1 SGHRS, CDR2 YFSETQ. V lost 4 bases and J lost 6; bases outside the gene matches: 6. The CDR3 covers 14 residues. The CDR3 is CASSLGQGMDTQYF. CDR3 nucleotide sequence: TGCGCCAGCAGCCTCGGACAGGGGATGGATACGCAGTATTTT. Drawing the rest from reference TRBV5-1 and TRBJ2-3, the complete variable domain is KAGVTQTPRYLIKTRGQQVTLSCSPISGHRSVSWYQQTPGQGLQFLFEYFSETQRNKGNFPGRFSGRQFSNSRSEMNVSTLELGDSALYLCASSLGQGMDTQYFGPGTRLTVL.

The rearrangement uses TRBV5-1 and TRBJ1-2; 9 bases are shared with TRBD1. CDR1 and CDR2 (germline): SGHRS, YFSETQ. CDR3 size: 16 residues. Germline trimming cut 1 base from V and 0 bases from J; bases unmatched to any gene: 4. CDR3 residues: CASSLTGGKANYGYTF. CDR3 coding DNA: TGCGCCAGCAGCTTGACAGGGGGCAAAGCTAACTATGGCTACACCTTC.